The 14 T cell receptor beta chains below all came from one sample that was sequenced in a study of blood T cell repertoires in COVID-19. Measured with immunoSEQ multiplex PCR; TCRdb has only the in-frame clones, and not every one. The table has roughly 67,000 clones, roughly 80% seen once. The material sequenced was peripheral blood. The receptors originated from a human donor in a cohort sampled during active COVID-19.

The CDR3 DNA is TGCAGCGCACGCGACAGGGTAGGCGAGACCCAGTACTTC. This translates into CSARDRVGETQYF. This sequence joins TRBV29-1 and TRBJ2-5, with 7 bases that match TRBD1. J lost 5 bases, V lost 7 bases, and 10 bases had no gene match. Germline assignment: CDR1 SQVTM and CDR2 ANQGSEA. The CDR3 contains 13 residues.

This clone was detected only once. The rearrangement links TRBV2 to TRBJ2-7, with 7 bases lining up with TRBD1. Per germline, CDR1 SNHLY and CDR2 FYNNEI. The junction had 5 bases not matched to a gene; V was cut back by 6 bases and J by 3 bases. This CDR3 region has 13 residues. The CDR3 spells CASRLAGGYEQYF. CDR3 DNA: TGTGCCAGCAGATTGGCAGGGGGCTACGAGCAGTACTTC.

This chain links TRBV28 with TRBJ2-3; D is possibly TRBD2 (7 bases). The CDR3 loop spans 15 amino acids. Germline loops: CDR1 MDHEN, CDR2 SYDVKM. V was pared by 6 bases and J by 3 bases, with 16 bases between. CDR3 nucleotides: TGTGCCAGCAGCGAGTACAGGGAGGGAACAGATACGCAGTATTTT. Translating gives CASSEYREGTDTQYF.

This clone was seen a single time. The gene calls are TRBV28 and TRBJ1-2, with D possibly matching TRBD1 (6 bases). The CDR3 is 16 amino acids. V lost 4 bases to trimming and J lost 1 base, with 16 bases between them. Germline assignment: CDR1 MDHEN and CDR2 SYDVKM. Here the CDR3 reads CASSSPGASLNYGYTF. Here the CDR3 DNA reads TGTGCCAGCAGTTCCCCAGGGGCTTCCCTTAACTATGGCTACACCTTC.

The V and J genes are TRBV10-1 and TRBJ2-1; 10 nucleotides align to TRBD2. The CDR3 has 14 residues. Germline V lookup: CDR1 WNHNN, CDR2 SYGVQD (reference sequence). The V segment lost 5 bases and the J segment 8 bases; nucleotides outside the gene matches: 6. The CDR3: CASSTSGTPHEQFF. The DNA for the CDR3 is TGCGCCAGCAGTACTAGCGGGACTCCCCATGAGCAGTTCTTC.

This rearrangement joins TRBV5-1 to TRBJ2-7; TRBD1 matches at 12 bases. The CDR3 is made up of 16 amino acids. V lost 4 bases and J lost 6; bases outside the gene matches: 11. CDR1 and CDR2 (germline): SGHRS, YFSETQ. The CDR3 spells CASSDSPGQGASEQYF. As DNA, the CDR3 is TGCGCCAGCAGCGATTCCCCGGGACAGGGGGCATCCGAGCAGTACTTC.

This clone has only a few counts. The chain is built from TRBV19 and TRBJ1-1; 7 bases agree with TRBD1. The CDR3 consists of 13 residues. Germline values: CDR1 LNHDA, CDR2 SQIVND (reference sequence). V trimming: 10 bases; J trimming: 1 base; junction bases outside the gene matches: 6. The CDR3 DNA follows: TGTGCCACTACTCGGGACAGGAACACTGAAGCTTTCTTT. Protein product: CATTRDRNTEAFF.

In nucleotides, the CDR3 is TGTGCCAGCAGCTTGGGGGGGGACTCCTATAATTCACCCCTCCACTTT. This codes for CASSLGGDSYNSPLHF. The gene calls are TRBV7-2 and TRBJ1-6; perhaps TRBD1 as D (5 bases). Trimming took 3 bases from V and 0 from J, leaving 9 bases between them. CDR1 and CDR2 from the germline V gene are SGHTA and FQGNSA. The CDR3 covers 16 residues.

The J gene is TRBJ1-1, the V gene TRBV11-3; no reliable D call. The CDR3 is made up of 13 amino acids. V was clipped by 3 bases and J by 1 base, with 6 bases between them. Per germline, CDR1 SGHNT and CDR2 YENEEA. This CDR3 reads CASSLGGNTEAFF. The DNA for the CDR3 is TGTGCCAGCAGCTTGGGAGGGAACACTGAAGCTTTCTTT.

This clone was recorded once. This sequence joins TRBV19 and TRBJ1-3; D is uncertain. CDR3 length equals 14 residues. Germline V gene sequence: CDR1 LNHDA, CDR2 SQIVND (reference sequence). Trimming stripped 3 bases from V and 4 bases from J, with 10 bases between. In nucleotides, the CDR3 is TGTGCCAGTAGTATGCAGATAACGGGAAACACCATATATTTT. Its translation is CASSMQITGNTIYF.

This clone was seen only once. This chain joins TRBV16 and TRBJ1-1, with a tentative D call TRBD1 (5 bases). The CDR3 loop spans 13 amino acids. Germline V gene data show CDR1 as KGHSY and CDR2 as FQNENV. Trimming took 1 base from V and 8 from J, leaving 11 bases between them. The CDR3, as DNA: TGTGCCAGCAGCCAATTGCTCAAGGGGGAAGCTTTCTTT. Translating it yields CASSQLLKGEAFF.

This clone was seen only a few times. The V call is TRBV27, the J call TRBJ1-5; a possible D gene is TRBD1 (6 bases). V was trimmed by 5 bases and J by 3 bases, leaving 14 bases between them. Germline CDR1 is MNHEY and CDR2 is SMNVEV (reference sequence). CDR3 length: 15 amino acids. The CDR3 DNA reads TGTGCCAGCAGTAGGGGGAGAGAAAACAATCAGCCCCAGCATTTT. Translating it yields CASSRGRENNQPQHF.

The chain couples TRBV7-8 to TRBJ1-1; D is unresolved. This CDR3 comprises 13 residues. Trimming pared 5 bases from V and 1 base from J, leaving 8 bases between. The germline gives CDR1 SGHVS, CDR2 FQNEAQ. The CDR3 nucleotides are TGTGCCAGCAGCCTGGGAGAGAACACTGAAGCTTTCTTT. Protein: CASSLGENTEAFF. Drawing the rest from reference TRBV7-8 and TRBJ1-1, the complete variable domain is GAGVSQSPRYKVAKRGQDVALRCDPISGHVSLFWYQQALGQGPEFLTYFQNEAQLDKSGLPSDRFFAERPEGSVSTLKIQRTQQEDSAVYLCASSLGENTEAFFGQGTRLTVV.

This clone was seen a few times. The chain uses TRBV19 and TRBJ2-1; unclear D gene. Germline CDR1 and CDR2: LNHDA and SQIVND (reference sequence). V lost 2 bases and J lost 5, with 10 bases in between. CDR3 size: 14 residues. The CDR3 sequence: CASSIQVNDNEQFF. CDR3 in DNA: TGTGCCAGTAGTATACAGGTGAATGACAATGAGCAGTTCTTC.